A single sample is the source of the 6 T cell receptor beta chains below, sequenced in a study of Graves' ophthalmopathy and Graves' hyperthyroidism. RNA transcripts were the template, and TCR beta CDR3 regions were amplified from them. An opening RT-PCR round employed HTBI primers and preceded a second-round multiplex PCR. TCRdb ran MiXCR on the multiplex PCR reads and lists one entry per CDR3 protein. The sample lists about 400,000 distinct CDR3 sequences, around 18% occurring once. Specimen: peripheral blood. Source of these receptors: a woman aged 18-29 years with Graves' ophthalmopathy.

This clonotype was seen at least ten times. The chain couples TRBV28 to TRBJ1-6; D possibly corresponds to TRBD1 (5 bases). The V end lost 7 bases, the J end lost 10 bases, and 17 bases lay between the germline ends. Germline-derived CDR1 and CDR2 are MDHEN and SYDVKM. The CDR3 has 14 amino acids. The CDR3 DNA sequence: TGTGCCAGCAACGCCCCGGGGGTGGGGTCACCCCTCCACTTT. Amino acids: CASNAPGVGSPLHF.

At least ten counts were recorded for this clonotype. The chain joins TRBV27 to TRBJ2-7; 8 bases line up with TRBD1. Germline V gene data show CDR1 as MNHEY and CDR2 as SMNVEV (reference sequence). The V gene end was trimmed by 5 bases and the J gene end by 5 bases; junction bases not matched to a gene: 8. The CDR3 spans 14 residues. The CDR3 loop reads CASSHRQGWDEQYF. CDR3 bases: TGTGCCAGCAGTCATCGACAGGGGTGGGACGAGCAGTACTTC.

Many counts were recorded for this clonotype. V and J are TRBV28 and TRBJ1-5; D ambiguous. Germline assignment: CDR1 MDHEN and CDR2 SYDVKM. The CDR3 consists of 15 residues. V dropped 6 bases and J dropped 0 bases, with 12 bases sitting between them. CDR3 coding DNA: TGTGCCAGCAGCTCTGTAACTTATAGCAATCAGCCCCAGCATTTT. This translates into CASSSVTYSNQPQHF. Full variable domain (missing parts from reference TRBV28 and TRBJ1-5): DVKVTQSSRYLVKRTGEKVFLECVQDMDHENMFWYRQDPGLGLRLIYFSYDVKMKEKGDIPEGYSVSREKKERFSLILESASTNQTSMYLCASSSVTYSNQPQHFGDGTRLSIL.

This clonotype has at least ten counts. V gene TRBV28 combines with J gene TRBJ2-7; 8 bases are a match to TRBD2. The junction had 7 bases not matched to a gene; V was cut back by 6 bases and J by 6 bases. The CDR3 contains 13 residues. CDR1 is MDHEN and CDR2 is SYDVKM in the germline V gene. The chain's CDR3 is CASSSGTRIEQYF. For the CDR3, the DNA is TGTGCCAGCAGCTCCGGGACTAGAATCGAGCAGTACTTC. Based on the CDR3 plus reference TRBV28 and TRBJ2-7, the full variable domain is DVKVTQSSRYLVKRTGEKVFLECVQDMDHENMFWYRQDPGLGLRLIYFSYDVKMKEKGDIPEGYSVSREKKERFSLILESASTNQTSMYLCASSSGTRIEQYFGPGTRLTVT.

This clonotype was detected ten times or more. The chain joins TRBV19 to TRBJ1-5, with no clear D. The CDR3 runs 15 residues. Germline loops: CDR1 LNHDA, CDR2 SQIVND (reference sequence). Deletions cut 1 base from V and 4 bases from J, with 11 bases between. CDR3 loop: CASSIGANVNQPQHF. CDR3 nucleotides: TGTGCCAGTAGTATAGGGGCGAACGTGAATCAGCCCCAGCATTTT.

At least ten counts were recorded for this clonotype. V is TRBV7-2 and J is TRBJ2-7; 10 bases match TRBD2. From germline, CDR1 is SGHTA and CDR2 FQGNSA. The CDR3 contains 15 residues. The ends lost 0 bases at V and 3 bases at J; junction bases unmatched: 2. The CDR3 region has the DNA TGTGCCAGCAGCTTAGCTAGGACTAGCGGCTACGAGCAGTACTTC. It is translated as CASSLARTSGYEQYF.